Each of the 23 T cell receptor beta chains below was sequenced from the same sample in a study of blood T cell repertoires in COVID-19. Sequenced by immunoSEQ multiplex PCR; TCRdb stores in-frame clones only, minus some. The sample lists over 300,000 clones, around 90% occurring once. The sample consisted of peripheral blood. The receptor source for this set is a man aged 18 to 29 with active or convalescent COVID-19.

The CDR3 sequence is CASSWTSGYDTGELFF. The CDR3 DNA is TGTGCCAGCAGTTGGACTAGCGGGTACGACACCGGGGAGCTGTTTTTT. The chain combines TRBV27 with TRBJ2-2, with TRBD2 matching 11 bases. V shed 4 bases, J shed 3 bases, and the junction held 4 bases outside the gene matches. The V gene's germline CDR1 is MNHEY and CDR2 SMNVEV (reference sequence). This CDR3 has 16 amino acids.

The genes are TRBV19 and TRBJ1-4; 11 bases map to TRBD1. The CDR3 has 16 residues. Unmatched junction bases numbered 5, after V lost 4 bases and J lost 4 bases. Germline CDR1 and CDR2: LNHDA and SQIVND (reference sequence). DNA for the CDR3: TGTGCCAGTAGTACCGGAGGGACAGGGGGTAATGAAAAACTGTTTTTT. It specifies CASSTGGTGGNEKLFF.

V and J are TRBV18 and TRBJ2-7; the D gene is possibly TRBD1 (6 bases). Trimming took off 2 bases at V and 3 bases at J, with 8 bases between the two ends. The CDR3 length is 13 residues. Germline V gene sequence: CDR1 KGHSH, CDR2 LQKENI. CDR3 loop: CASSPRDNYEQYF. CDR3 sequence (DNA): TGTGCCAGCTCACCAAGGGACAACTACGAGCAGTACTTC.

This clone was found a few times. The V and J genes are TRBV12-3 or TRBV12-4 and TRBJ1-1, with D possibly being TRBD1 (6 bases). Trimming took off 6 bases at V and 0 bases at J, with 8 bases between the two ends. The CDR3 loop spans 13 amino acids. The CDR3 nucleotides are TGTGCCAGCAGACAGGGTATGAACACTGAAGCTTTCTTT. Encoded protein: CASRQGMNTEAFF.

The chain employs TRBV28 and TRBJ2-3; 9 nucleotides match TRBD1. The CDR3 has 24 residues. Germline V gene lookup returns CDR1 MDHEN and CDR2 SYDVKM. Trimming at V came to 3 bases and at J to 3 bases, leaving 31 bases not matched to a gene. CDR3 region: CASSFLVGEYVPDPHGTGTDTQYF. The DNA for the CDR3 is TGTGCCAGCAGTTTTCTTGTAGGCGAATATGTGCCTGACCCCCACGGGACAGGGACAGATACGCAGTATTTT.

CDR3 nucleotides: TGTGCCAGCAGCCAGACCCAGGGTCCCTACAATGAGCAGTTCTTC. As protein: CASSQTQGPYNEQFF. The V gene is TRBV4-2, the J gene TRBJ2-1; D is perhaps TRBD1 (5 bases). This CDR3 contains 15 residues. Trimming stripped 3 bases from V and 2 bases from J, with 11 bases between. Germline loops: CDR1 LGHNA, CDR2 YNFKEQ.

The chain employs TRBV4-3 and TRBJ1-1; possible D gene TRBD1, 6 bases. Trimming took 1 base from V and 1 from J, leaving 10 bases between them. The CDR3 loop spans 15 amino acids. CDR1 and CDR2 from the germline V gene are LGHNA and YSLEER. CDR3 in DNA: TGCGCCAGCAGCCAAGGACAGGTTACGAACACTGAAGCTTTCTTT. This translates into CASSQGQVTNTEAFF.

This clone was picked up a small number of times. The rearrangement links TRBV29-1 to TRBJ2-7; TRBD2 matches at 9 bases. Trimming cost V 5 bases and J 3 bases; bases outside gene matches: 11. Germline values: CDR1 SQVTM, CDR2 ANQGSEA. CDR3 length: 15 residues. The CDR3 region is CSVLKLAGVDYEQYF. CDR3 nucleotides: TGCAGCGTTCTAAAATTAGCGGGGGTCGACTACGAGCAGTACTTC.

This clone was found a few times. This chain joins TRBV25-1 and TRBJ1-1, with 8 positions matching TRBD1. V lost 3 bases to trimming and J lost 7 bases; unmatched junction nucleotides: 7. The CDR3 covers 14 residues. The V gene's germline CDR1 is MGHDK and CDR2 SYGVNS. The CDR3 DNA sequence: TGTGCCAGCAGTGACAGGACAGGGTACGGTGAAGCTTTCTTT. Translating it yields CASSDRTGYGEAFF.

The rearrangement joins TRBV28 to TRBJ2-2, with D perhaps matching TRBD2 (7 bases). Germline lookup yields CDR1 MDHEN and CDR2 SYDVKM. The V gene lost 7 bases and the J gene lost 5 bases, with 14 bases spanning the gap. The CDR3 is made up of 14 amino acids. Here the CDR3 reads CASTYGGRTGELFF. CDR3 in DNA: TGTGCCAGCACCTACGGGGGGCGAACCGGGGAGCTGTTTTTT.

The rearrangement uses TRBV7-8 and TRBJ2-5; 11 nucleotides match TRBD2. After removal of 5 bases from V and 3 bases from J, the junction contained 8 bases not matched to a gene. This CDR3 has 16 residues. Germline lookup yields CDR1 SGHVS and CDR2 FQNEAQ. The CDR3 nucleotides read TGTGCCAGCAGCCTATTGTCTAGCGGGGGGAAAGAGACCCAGTACTTC. Translating it yields CASSLLSSGGKETQYF. Looking up the rest from reference TRBV7-8 and TRBJ2-5 gives the full variable domain: GAGVSQSPRYKVAKRGQDVALRCDPISGHVSLFWYQQALGQGPEFLTYFQNEAQLDKSGLPSDRFFAERPEGSVSTLKIQRTQQEDSAVYLCASSLLSSGGKETQYFGPGTRLLVL.

This clone has just one count. V gene TRBV11-2 combines with J gene TRBJ1-2; D gene ambiguous. Germline V lookup: CDR1 SGHAT, CDR2 FQNNGV. The CDR3 runs to 14 residues. V lost 6 bases and J 3 bases, leaving 14 bases between the germline ends. The CDR3 DNA is TGTGCCAGCAGACTCAGTGGGCGCCACTATGGCTACACCTTC. Protein product: CASRLSGRHYGYTF.

The chain employs TRBV28 and TRBJ1-6; no firm D call. CDR3 size: 15 residues. Trimming took 3 bases from V and 6 from J, leaving 12 bases between them. The germline gives CDR1 MDHEN, CDR2 SYDVKM. The CDR3 DNA follows: TGTGCCAGCAGTTTGAGGTCACCCTCTAATTCACCCCTCCACTTT. Protein: CASSLRSPSNSPLHF.

This chain connects TRBV12-3 or TRBV12-4 to TRBJ1-1; TRBD1 agrees at 8 bases. J gave up 5 bases and V 7 bases, and 6 bases lay outside the gene matches. CDR3 length equals 13 residues. The CDR3, as DNA: TGTGCCAGCACCGCAACAGGGGGGACTGAAGCTTTCTTT. This encodes CASTATGGTEAFF.

V usage is TRBV28 and J usage is TRBJ1-2; 9 nucleotides align to TRBD1. Germline trimming cut 5 bases from V and 3 bases from J; bases unmatched to any gene: 4. Germline CDR1 MDHEN, CDR2 SYDVKM. This CDR3 has 14 residues. CDR3 residues: CASSPGDRDYGYTF. The CDR3 DNA reads as TGTGCCAGCAGTCCCGGGGACAGGGACTATGGCTACACCTTC.

CDR3 DNA: TGTGCCAGCAGTAGGAGGACAGGCAATGAAAAACTGTTTTTT. It codes for CASSRRTGNEKLFF. The J gene is TRBJ1-4, the V gene TRBV11-1; 7 positions match TRBD1. Trimming cost V 6 bases and J 5 bases; bases outside gene matches: 6. Germline V gene lookup returns CDR1 SGHAT and CDR2 FQDESV (reference sequence). The CDR3 is 14 residues long.

The gene calls are TRBV28 and TRBJ1-2; D may be TRBD1 (6 bases). The CDR3 has 13 residues. V was pared by 7 bases and J by 2 bases, with 11 bases between. Germline lookup yields CDR1 MDHEN and CDR2 SYDVKM. CDR3 residues: CASKEGGNYGYTF. The CDR3, as DNA: TGTGCCAGCAAGGAGGGGGGGAACTATGGCTACACCTTC.

The rearrangement links TRBV18 to TRBJ1-5; a possible D gene is TRBD1 (5 bases). The CDR3 runs to 16 residues. V lost 4 bases to trimming and J lost 0 bases, with 13 bases between them. CDR1 and CDR2 (germline): KGHSH, LQKENI. CDR3 nucleotides: TGTGCCAGCTCACGCATTGTGGGGCCTAGCAATCAGCCCCAGCATTTT. This encodes CASSRIVGPSNQPQHF.

The chain carries TRBV7-9 and TRBJ1-4, with TRBD1 matching over 7 bases. J gave up 4 bases and V 5 bases, and 13 bases lay outside the gene matches. CDR3 length: 17 residues. Germline assignment: CDR1 SEHNR and CDR2 FQNEAQ (reference sequence). The CDR3 bases are TGTGCCAGCAGCCCCAGCCTTACAGGGGTCGTTAATGAAAAACTGTTTTTT. It is translated as CASSPSLTGVVNEKLFF.

V and J are TRBV6-5 and TRBJ2-7; TRBD1 aligns across 9 bases. Trimming removed 5 bases from V and 3 bases from J; junction bases left unmatched: 8. The CDR3 has 15 residues. Germline V gives CDR1 MNHEY, CDR2 SVGAGI. The CDR3 here is CASSPLGTGNYEQYF. The CDR3 DNA reads TGTGCCAGCAGTCCCCTTGGGACAGGGAACTACGAGCAGTACTTC.

This sequence joins TRBV25-1 and TRBJ1-5; D is ambiguous. Per the germline V gene, CDR1 is MGHDK and CDR2 is SYGVNS. This CDR3 contains 13 residues. V lost 2 bases and J 1 base, leaving 3 bases between the germline ends. DNA for the CDR3: TGTGCCAGCAGTGAAGTAAGCAATCAGCCCCAGCATTTT. Protein sequence: CASSEVSNQPQHF.

The V call is TRBV4-2, the J call TRBJ2-5; 7 nucleotides align to TRBD2. CDR1 and CDR2 from the germline V gene are LGHNA and YNFKEQ. The CDR3 is 16 residues long. With V trimmed by 1 base and J by 2 bases, 7 bases remained unmatched. The CDR3 DNA is TGTGCCAGCAGCCAAGCACGCGGCGGGGGACAAGAGACCCAGTACTTC. It is translated as CASSQARGGGQETQYF.

For the CDR3, the DNA is TGTGCCAGTAGTATGAGCCCAGGGGACGGCGGTGCTGAGCATTTT. Its translation is CASSMSPGDGGAEHF. The chain couples TRBV19 to TRBJ1-5, with D tentatively TRBD1 (6 bases). The CDR3 consists of 15 residues. V was pared by 3 bases and J by 14 bases, with 23 bases between. The germline V gene has CDR1 LNHDA and CDR2 SQIVND (reference sequence).